The 32 T cell receptor beta chains below were found in one sample sequenced in a study of cytotoxic CD8 clonotypes in ibrutinib-treated CLL. TCRdb keeps only in-frame clones here, not all; method: immunoSEQ multiplex PCR. Altogether hundreds of thousands of clones are present, almost 80% being singletons, with the ten largest covering about 6.3%. The source material was PBMCs, sampled before ibrutinib treatment. These receptors came from a human donor with chronic lymphocytic leukemia.

The CDR3: CASSLRMGPDEETQYF. The CDR3 DNA reads as TGTGCCAGCAGCCTTCGGATGGGGCCAGACGAGGAGACCCAGTACTTC. V and J are TRBV5-6 and TRBJ2-5, with a tentative D call TRBD1 (5 bases). CDR1 is SGHDT, CDR2 YYEEEE, per germline. The CDR3 sequence is 16 residues long. V was shortened by 4 bases and J by 5 bases, with 21 bases between the two germline ends. The variable domain in full, completed from reference TRBV5-6 and TRBJ2-5, reads DAGVTQSPTHLIKTRGQQVTLRCSPKSGHDTVSWYQQALGQGPQFIFQYYEEEERQRGNFPDRFSGHQFPNYSSELNVNALLLGDSALYLCASSLRMGPDEETQYFGPGTRLLVL.

V is TRBV19 and J is TRBJ2-7; 10 nucleotides line up with TRBD2. Germline V CDR1 and CDR2: LNHDA, SQIVND (reference sequence). The CDR3 contains 14 residues. V was clipped by 7 bases and J by 2 bases; unmatched bases: 5. The CDR3 DNA sequence: TGTGCCAGTACCACGGGACTAGCGCCCTACGAGCAGTACTTC. Its translation: CASTTGLAPYEQYF. Complete variable domain (other parts from reference TRBV19 and TRBJ2-7): DGGITQSPKYLFRKEGQNVTLSCEQNLNHDAMYWYRQDPGQGLRLIYYSQIVNDFQKGDIAEGYSVSREKKESFPLTVTSAQKNPTAFYLCASTTGLAPYEQYFGPGTRLTVT.

The chain recombines TRBV7-2 with TRBJ1-2, with 9 bases aligning to TRBD1. The CDR3 is 17 residues long. The ends lost 0 bases at V and 4 bases at J; junction bases unmatched: 9. Germline CDR1 SGHTA, CDR2 FQGNSA. This CDR3 is CASSLAPGQGDSYGYTF. In nucleotides, the CDR3 is TGTGCCAGCAGCTTAGCCCCGGGACAGGGCGATTCCTATGGCTACACCTTC.

The chain has TRBV6-6 and TRBJ2-4; 7 bases match TRBD1. V was pared by 0 bases and J by 7 bases, with 9 bases of the junction left unmatched. CDR1 and CDR2 (germline): MNHNY, SVGAGI (reference sequence). There are 16 residues in the CDR3. The DNA for the CDR3 is TGTGCCAGCAGTTACTCTCGACAGGGTTTCGGTAACATTCAGTACTTC. Translated, it gives CASSYSRQGFGNIQYF.

This chain links TRBV7-6 with TRBJ2-4; D might be TRBD2 (6 bases). This CDR3 has 21 amino acids. Germline CDR1 and CDR2: SGHVS and FNYEAQ. Trimming pared 5 bases from V and 3 bases from J, leaving 32 bases between. The CDR3 nucleotides are TGTGCCAGCAGCCCCCGACTATGGTTAGCGGTCCTAAATGAGGGCAAAAACATTCAGTACTTC. It encodes CASSPRLWLAVLNEGKNIQYF. Supplemented by reference TRBV7-6 and TRBJ2-4, the full variable domain reads GAGVSQSPRYKVTKRGQDVALRCDPISGHVSLYWYRQALGQGPEFLTYFNYEAQQDKSGLPNDRFSAERPEGSISTLTIQRTEQRDSAMYRCASSPRLWLAVLNEGKNIQYFGAGTRLSVL.

The rearrangement uses TRBV9 and TRBJ2-7; weak D call: TRBD1 (6 bases). V was shortened by 4 bases and J by 2 bases, with 10 bases between the two germline ends. The CDR3 spans 13 residues. The germline CDR1 and CDR2 sequences are SGDLS and YYNGEE. CDR3 protein: CASSRTDTYEQYF. Written as DNA, the CDR3 is TGTGCCAGCAGCCGGACAGACACCTACGAGCAGTACTTC.

The chain employs TRBV27 and TRBJ2-7, with 10 bases fitting TRBD2. Germline V lookup: CDR1 MNHEY, CDR2 SMNVEV (reference sequence). CDR3 size: 15 residues. The V and J ends lost 2 bases and 2 bases, in that order; junction bases with no gene match: 3. CDR3 bases: TGTGCCAGCAGTTTAGGAGCGGGAGGGACCTACGAGCAGTACTTC. This translates into CASSLGAGGTYEQYF.

This clone was recorded at least ten times. This rearrangement joins TRBV5-1 to TRBJ2-1; 7 bases are a match to TRBD2. This CDR3 contains 18 residues. Losses at the gene ends were 0 bases for V and 4 bases for J; bases not matched to a gene: 13. Germline V gene data show CDR1 as SGHRS and CDR2 as YFSETQ. Here the CDR3 reads CASSLVGSLAVEYNEQFF. The DNA for the CDR3 is TGCGCCAGCAGCTTGGTTGGCAGTCTAGCGGTAGAATACAATGAGCAGTTCTTC.

This CDR3 reads CASSFNFHGNNEQFF. CDR3 in DNA: TGTGCCAGCAGCTTTAATTTTCATGGAAACAATGAGCAGTTCTTC. The chain joins TRBV7-7 to TRBJ2-1; D remains ambiguous. This CDR3 is 15 amino acids long. Germline V gene sequence: CDR1 SSHAT, CDR2 FNYEAQ (reference sequence). V shed 3 bases and J shed 5 bases, with 14 bases lying between them. Looking up the rest from reference TRBV7-7 and TRBJ2-1 gives the full variable domain: GAGVSQSPRYKVTKRGQDVTLRCDPISSHATLYWYQQALGQGPEFLTYFNYEAQPDKSGLPSDRFSAERPEGSISTLTIQRTEQRDSAMYRCASSFNFHGNNEQFFGPGTRLTVL.

CDR3 residues: CASSLVLAGGLNYEQYF. Here the CDR3 DNA reads TGCGCCAGCAGCTTGGTATTAGCGGGAGGTCTGAACTACGAGCAGTACTTC. This rearrangement joins TRBV5-1 to TRBJ2-7; 10 bases are shared with TRBD2. Losses at the gene ends were 0 bases for V and 3 bases for J; bases not matched to a gene: 9. Germline V gene sequence: CDR1 SGHRS, CDR2 YFSETQ. The CDR3 is 17 amino acids.

V and J are TRBV10-3 and TRBJ2-1, with D possibly being TRBD1 or TRBD2 (5 bases each). Germline lookup yields CDR1 ENHRY and CDR2 SYGVKD. V was cut by 3 bases and J by 0 bases, with 18 bases left in between. CDR3 length: 18 residues. The CDR3 loop is CAISDLGRAVGSYNEQFF. The CDR3 bases are TGTGCCATCAGTGACTTGGGACGGGCGGTAGGCTCCTACAATGAGCAGTTCTTC.

The chain couples TRBV23-1 to TRBJ1-5, with 9 bases fitting TRBD1. TRBV23-1 carries the ORF label, with uncertain function. The CDR3 length is 20 residues. With V trimmed by 0 bases and J by 2 bases, 14 bases remained unmatched. CDR3 amino acids: CASSQSYRTTGGVGNQPQHF. In DNA, the CDR3 is TGCGCCAGCAGTCAATCCTATCGGACGACAGGGGGGGTGGGCAATCAGCCCCAGCATTTT.

The V and J genes are TRBV6-1 and TRBJ2-2, with D unclear. V was trimmed by 1 base and J by 3 bases, leaving 15 bases between them. Per germline, CDR1 MNHNS and CDR2 SASEGT. This CDR3 has 17 residues. The CDR3 loop reads CASSEVSLRPHTGELFF. The CDR3 nucleotides read TGTGCCAGCAGTGAAGTAAGTTTGCGGCCACACACCGGGGAGCTGTTTTTT.

This clone came up a few times. The rearrangement links TRBV6-1 to TRBJ2-1; 9 nucleotides agree with TRBD1. From germline, CDR1 is MNHNS and CDR2 SASEGT. V lost 8 bases, J lost 1 base, and 6 bases stayed unmatched. The CDR3 has 15 amino acids. CDR3 DNA sequence: TGTGCCAGCCGTTGGACAGGGGCTTCCTACAATGAGCAGTTCTTC. Protein sequence: CASRWTGASYNEQFF.

The sample holds a few counts of this clone. The V gene is TRBV5-1, the J gene TRBJ2-7; tentative D call: TRBD1 (6 bases). Trimming pared 3 bases from V and 2 bases from J, leaving 9 bases between. Germline V gives CDR1 SGHRS, CDR2 YFSETQ. The CDR3 sequence is 13 residues long. In DNA, the CDR3 is TGCGCCAGCAGCTACCCAGGGGCCTACGAGCAGTACTTC. It encodes CASSYPGAYEQYF.

Comments on this clone: The same CDR3 also results from other DNA sequences found in this sample. The chain recombines TRBV9 with TRBJ2-2; D gene unclear. With 2 bases removed from V and 8 bases from J, the gap between germline ends came to 7 bases. CDR3 length: 12 residues. Germline CDR1 reads SGDLS; CDR2 reads YYNGEE. Written as DNA, the CDR3 is TGTGCCAGCAGCGTCACCTCGGGGGAGCTGTTTTTT. This sequence encodes CASSVTSGELFF.

The J gene is TRBJ1-4, the V gene TRBV18; a possible D gene is TRBD1 (6 bases). Germline CDR1 and CDR2: KGHSH and LQKENI. The CDR3 is 16 residues long. V lost 4 bases, J lost 0 bases, and 12 bases lay in between. CDR3 in DNA: TGTGCCAGCTCACTCAGACAGGCCGCAACTAATGAAAAACTGTTTTTT. This translates into CASSLRQAATNEKLFF.

This chain connects TRBV4-3 to TRBJ1-5; no reliable D call. Trimming left V 7 bases short and J 4 bases short, with 20 bases between. This CDR3 contains 16 residues. Germline assignment: CDR1 LGHNA and CDR2 YSLEER. CDR3 sequence: CASIEFRGGGNQPQHF. Here the CDR3 DNA reads TGCGCCAGCATCGAATTTCGGGGAGGAGGTAATCAGCCCCAGCATTTT.

The chain is built from TRBV20-1 and TRBJ2-3; D is uncertain. This CDR3 has 11 residues. In germline, CDR1 is DFQATT, CDR2 SNEGSKA (reference sequence). V was trimmed by 5 bases and J by 5 bases, leaving 8 bases between them. The CDR3: CSAELGDTQYF. CDR3 coding DNA: TGCAGTGCTGAATTAGGAGATACGCAGTATTTT.

The rearrangement uses TRBV12-5 and TRBJ1-2; D is ambiguous. This CDR3 comprises 13 residues. Germline V lookup: CDR1 LGHNT, CDR2 FRNRAP. V lost 0 bases, J lost 8 bases, and 10 bases lay in between. Here the CDR3 DNA reads TGTGCTAGTGGTTTGGTACTGGGGAAGGGCTACACCTTC. Amino acids: CASGLVLGKGYTF.

The chain is built from TRBV7-8 and TRBJ2-1; no reliable D call. The CDR3 runs to 13 residues. Germline assignment: CDR1 SGHVS and CDR2 FQNEAQ. The V and J ends lost 0 bases and 9 bases respectively, with 9 bases between them. The DNA for the CDR3 is TGTGCCAGCAGCTTAGCTGAGCTTCGTGAGCAGTTCTTC. It translates to CASSLAELREQFF.

This clone was recorded only once. The chain joins TRBV5-1 to TRBJ1-1, with 9 nucleotides matching TRBD1. J was trimmed by 5 bases and V by 5 bases; bases with no gene match: 10. Germline V gene sequence: CDR1 SGHRS, CDR2 YFSETQ. CDR3 length: 15 residues. CDR3 nucleotide sequence: TGCGCCAGCAGTGTGTGGGGACAGGGCGGGACTGAAGCTTTCTTT. It specifies CASSVWGQGGTEAFF.

A single count supports this clone. The V and J genes are TRBV13 and TRBJ2-3, with D maybe TRBD2 (5 bases). Between the trimmed V and J ends, which lost 0 bases and 5 bases, there was a span of 9 bases. Germline V gene sequence: CDR1 PRHDT, CDR2 FYEKMQ (reference sequence). The length of the CDR3 is 14 residues. For the CDR3, the DNA is TGTGCCAGCAGCTTAGGTCTAGCAGAAGATACGCAGTATTTT. Protein: CASSLGLAEDTQYF.

The chain has TRBV6-6 and TRBJ1-5; D is perhaps TRBD1 (5 bases). V dropped 2 bases and J dropped 3 bases, with 11 bases sitting between them. Germline V CDR1 and CDR2: MNHNY, SVGAGI (reference sequence). This CDR3 spans 15 amino acids. CDR3 nucleotides: TGTGCCAGCAGTTACGGGGGAGGGAACAATCAGCCCCAGCATTTT. Encoded protein: CASSYGGGNNQPQHF.

The chain employs TRBV2 and TRBJ2-1, with D possibly matching TRBD2 (5 bases). Germline loops: CDR1 SNHLY, CDR2 FYNNEI. The CDR3 is 16 amino acids. V was shortened by 0 bases and J by 0 bases, with 9 bases between the two germline ends. DNA for the CDR3: TGTGCCAGCAGTGAAGCGAGCGGAAGCTCCTACAATGAGCAGTTCTTC. Its protein is CASSEASGSSYNEQFF. The full variable domain, with the rest looked up from reference TRBV2 and TRBJ2-1, is EPEVTQTPSHQVTQMGQEVILRCVPISNHLYFYWYRQILGQKVEFLVSFYNNEISEKSEIFDDQFSVERPDGSNFTLKIRSTKLEDSAMYFCASSEASGSSYNEQFFGPGTRLTVL.

The rearrangement links TRBV7-8 to TRBJ1-2; D gene ambiguous. This CDR3 region has 16 residues. V lost 5 bases and J lost 4, with 20 bases in between. Germline CDR1 reads SGHVS; CDR2 reads FQNEAQ. CDR3 DNA: TGTGCCAGCAGCCCAGAGGACTCAAAGAGGGCCTATGGCTACACCTTC. This translates into CASSPEDSKRAYGYTF.

The chain joins TRBV6-5 to TRBJ2-7; maybe TRBD1 (6 bases). Germline values: CDR1 MNHEY, CDR2 SVGAGI. The germline V and J ends were trimmed by 2 bases and 6 bases, with 14 bases remaining between them. The CDR3 is 14 residues long. CDR3 residues: CASSYRLQGSEQYF. The CDR3, as DNA: TGTGCCAGCAGTTACCGTCTACAGGGCTCCGAGCAGTACTTC.

The rearrangement joins TRBV4-3 to TRBJ2-7; 7 bases are shared with TRBD1. After removal of 0 bases from V and 3 bases from J, the junction contained 5 bases not matched to a gene. This CDR3 comprises 15 residues. Germline lookup yields CDR1 LGHNA and CDR2 YSLEER. The CDR3 is CASSQEGPGGYEQYF. The DNA for the CDR3 is TGCGCCAGCAGCCAAGAAGGGCCAGGGGGCTACGAGCAGTACTTC.

Here the CDR3 DNA reads TGCGCCAGCAGCCAAGCCGGGACAGGGGGCGGGGAGACCCAGTACTTC. Protein: CASSQAGTGGGETQYF. J is TRBJ2-5 and V is TRBV5-1, with 12 bases identical to TRBD1. The CDR3 is 16 amino acids. From germline, CDR1 is SGHRS and CDR2 YFSETQ. Trimming took 4 bases from V and 5 from J; bases not matched to a gene: 9.

This clone is a singleton in its sample. This chain joins TRBV4-1 and TRBJ2-5; D is ambiguous. The CDR3 covers 14 residues. The germline V gene has CDR1 MGHRA and CDR2 YSYEKL. Trimming left V 5 bases short and J 0 bases short, with 10 bases between. The CDR3 coding sequence is TGCGCCAGCAGCTTTGGGCTGAACCAAGAGACCCAGTACTTC. Translating gives CASSFGLNQETQYF.

V and J are TRBV30 and TRBJ2-4; D perhaps matches TRBD1 (7 bases). Germline V gene sequence: CDR1 GTSNPN, CDR2 SVGIG (reference sequence). The V end was cut by 0 bases, the J end by 5 bases, with 11 bases between. This CDR3 contains 14 residues. The CDR3 reads CAWSVGRGENIQYF. The CDR3 DNA follows: TGTGCCTGGAGTGTCGGCAGGGGGGAAAACATTCAGTACTTC. Together with reference TRBV30 and TRBJ2-4, the CDR3 gives the full variable domain: SQTIHQWPATLVQPVGSPLSLECTVEGTSNPNLYWYRQAAGRGLQLLFYSVGIGQISSEVPQNLSASRPQDRQFILSSKKLLLSDSGFYLCAWSVGRGENIQYFGAGTRLSVL.

The chain employs TRBV28 and TRBJ1-3; possible D gene TRBD1, 6 bases. Germline values: CDR1 MDHEN, CDR2 SYDVKM. The V end was cut by 5 bases, the J end by 6 bases, with 11 bases between. This CDR3 spans 13 amino acids. CDR3 amino acids: CASSQGHENTIYF. CDR3 sequence (DNA): TGTGCCAGCAGTCAGGGGCACGAAAACACCATATATTTT.